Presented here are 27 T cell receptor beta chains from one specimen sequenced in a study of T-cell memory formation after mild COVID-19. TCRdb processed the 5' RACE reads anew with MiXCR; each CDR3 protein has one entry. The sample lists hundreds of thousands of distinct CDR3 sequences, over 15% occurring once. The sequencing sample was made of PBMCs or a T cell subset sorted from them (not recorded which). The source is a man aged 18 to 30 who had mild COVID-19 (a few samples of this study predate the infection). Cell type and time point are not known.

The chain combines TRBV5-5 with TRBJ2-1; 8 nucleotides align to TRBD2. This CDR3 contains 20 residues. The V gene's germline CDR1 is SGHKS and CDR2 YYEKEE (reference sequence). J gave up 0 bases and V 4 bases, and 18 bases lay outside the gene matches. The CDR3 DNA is TGTGCCAGCAGCGCCCGGGGGGTAGTAGCGGGGACCAGCTCCTACAATGAGCAGTTCTTC. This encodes CASSARGVVAGTSSYNEQFF.

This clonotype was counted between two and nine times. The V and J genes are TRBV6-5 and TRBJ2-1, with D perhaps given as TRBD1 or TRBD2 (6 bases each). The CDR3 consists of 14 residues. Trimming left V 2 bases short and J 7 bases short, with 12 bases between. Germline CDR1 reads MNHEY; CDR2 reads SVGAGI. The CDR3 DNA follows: TGTGCCAGCAGTTACGGGGGGCGAGGGAATGAGCAGTTCTTC. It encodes CASSYGGRGNEQFF.

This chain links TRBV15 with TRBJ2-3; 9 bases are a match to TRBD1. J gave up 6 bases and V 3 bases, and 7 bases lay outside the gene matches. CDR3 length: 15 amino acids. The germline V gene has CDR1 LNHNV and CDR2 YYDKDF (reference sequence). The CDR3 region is CATSRPGQGPDTQYF. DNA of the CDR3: TGTGCCACCAGCAGGCCAGGACAGGGGCCGGATACGCAGTATTTT.

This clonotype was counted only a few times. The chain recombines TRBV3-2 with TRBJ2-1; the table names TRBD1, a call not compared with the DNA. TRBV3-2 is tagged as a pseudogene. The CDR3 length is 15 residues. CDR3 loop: CASSQGSGGGNEQFF. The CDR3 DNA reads TGTGCCAGCAGCCAAGGGTCAGGAGGGGGCAATGAGCAGTTCTTC.

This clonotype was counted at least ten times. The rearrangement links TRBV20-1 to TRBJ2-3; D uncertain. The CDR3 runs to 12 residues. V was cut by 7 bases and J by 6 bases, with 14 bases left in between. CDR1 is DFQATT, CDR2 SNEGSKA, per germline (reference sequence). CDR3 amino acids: CSVAPLGDTQYF. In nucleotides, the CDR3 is TGCAGTGTTGCCCCTCTGGGGGATACGCAGTATTTT.

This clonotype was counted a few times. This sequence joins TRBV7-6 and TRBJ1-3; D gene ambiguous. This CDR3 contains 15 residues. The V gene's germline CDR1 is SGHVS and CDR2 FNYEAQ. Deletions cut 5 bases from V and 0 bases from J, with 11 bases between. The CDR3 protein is CASSLSTVSGNTIYF. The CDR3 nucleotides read TGTGCCAGCAGCCTCAGTACTGTCTCTGGAAACACCATATATTTT.

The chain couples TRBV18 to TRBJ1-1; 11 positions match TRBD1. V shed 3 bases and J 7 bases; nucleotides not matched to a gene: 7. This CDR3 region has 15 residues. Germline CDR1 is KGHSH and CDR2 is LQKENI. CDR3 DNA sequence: TGTGCCAGCTCACCGGGACAGGGGGTTATCCTTGAAGCTTTCTTT. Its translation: CASSPGQGVILEAFF.

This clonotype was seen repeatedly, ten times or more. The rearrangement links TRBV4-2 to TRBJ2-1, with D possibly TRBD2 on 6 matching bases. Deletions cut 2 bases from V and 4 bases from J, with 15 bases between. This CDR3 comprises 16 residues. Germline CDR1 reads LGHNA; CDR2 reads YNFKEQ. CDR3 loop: CASSQRRGRNYNEQFF. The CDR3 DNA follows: TGTGCCAGCAGCCAAAGGCGGGGCCGTAATTACAATGAGCAGTTCTTC.

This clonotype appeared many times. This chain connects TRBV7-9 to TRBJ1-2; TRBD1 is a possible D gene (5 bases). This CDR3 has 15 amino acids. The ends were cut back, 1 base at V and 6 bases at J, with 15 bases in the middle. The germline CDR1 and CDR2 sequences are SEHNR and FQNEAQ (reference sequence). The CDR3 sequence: CASSLGGGTDNGYTF. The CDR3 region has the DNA TGTGCCAGCAGCTTAGGGGGCGGAACAGACAATGGCTACACCTTC.

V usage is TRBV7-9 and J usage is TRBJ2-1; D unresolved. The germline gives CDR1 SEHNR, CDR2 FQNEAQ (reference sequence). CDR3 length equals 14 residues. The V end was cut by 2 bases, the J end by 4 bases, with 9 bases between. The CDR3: CASSLTRLYNEQFF. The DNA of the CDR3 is TGTGCCAGCAGCTTAACTCGATTATACAATGAGCAGTTCTTC. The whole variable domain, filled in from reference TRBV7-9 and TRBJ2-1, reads DTGVSQNPRHKITKRGQNVTFRCDPISEHNRLYWYRQTLGQGPEFLTYFQNEAQLEKSRLLSDRFSAERPKGSFSTLEIQRTEQGDSAMYLCASSLTRLYNEQFFGPGTRLTVL.

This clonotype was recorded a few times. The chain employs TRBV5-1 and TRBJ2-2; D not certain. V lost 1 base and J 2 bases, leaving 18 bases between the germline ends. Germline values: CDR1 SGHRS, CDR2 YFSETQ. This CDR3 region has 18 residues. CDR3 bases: TGCGCCAGCAGCTTGAGAGGTTTAGGGTACAGAAACACCGGGGAGCTGTTTTTT. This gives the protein CASSLRGLGYRNTGELFF.

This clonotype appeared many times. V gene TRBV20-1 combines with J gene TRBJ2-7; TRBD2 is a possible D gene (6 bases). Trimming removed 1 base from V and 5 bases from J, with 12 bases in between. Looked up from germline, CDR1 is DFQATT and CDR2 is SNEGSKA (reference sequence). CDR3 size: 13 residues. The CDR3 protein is CSARAGTLHEQYF. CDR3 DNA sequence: TGCAGTGCTAGAGCCGGGACTCTCCACGAGCAGTACTTC.

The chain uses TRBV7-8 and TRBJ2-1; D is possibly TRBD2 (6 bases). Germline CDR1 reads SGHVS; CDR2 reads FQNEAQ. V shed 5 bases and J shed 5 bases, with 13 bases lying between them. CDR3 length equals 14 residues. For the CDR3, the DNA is TGTGCCAGCAGCCCTCACGGGGGTAACAATGAGCAGTTCTTC. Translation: CASSPHGGNNEQFF.

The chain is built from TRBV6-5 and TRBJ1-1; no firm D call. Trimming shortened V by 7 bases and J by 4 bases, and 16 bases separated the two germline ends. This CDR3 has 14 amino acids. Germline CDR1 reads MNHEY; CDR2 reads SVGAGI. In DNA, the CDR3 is TGTGCCAGCACCCCCGATTCACCAGGCACTGAAGCTTTCTTT. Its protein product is CASTPDSPGTEAFF.

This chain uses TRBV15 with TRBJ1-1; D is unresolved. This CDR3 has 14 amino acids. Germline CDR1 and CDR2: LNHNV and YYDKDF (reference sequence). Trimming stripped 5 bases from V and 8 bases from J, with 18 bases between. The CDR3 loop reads CATSVSRALSEAFF. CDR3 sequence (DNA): TGTGCCACCAGCGTATCCCGGGCCCTGAGCGAAGCTTTCTTT.

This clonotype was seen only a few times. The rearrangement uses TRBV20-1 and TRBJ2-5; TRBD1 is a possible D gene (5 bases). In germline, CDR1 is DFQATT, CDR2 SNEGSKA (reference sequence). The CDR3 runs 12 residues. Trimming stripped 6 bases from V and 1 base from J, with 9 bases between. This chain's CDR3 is CSASRAQETQYF. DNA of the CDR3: TGCAGTGCATCCAGGGCCCAAGAGACCCAGTACTTC.

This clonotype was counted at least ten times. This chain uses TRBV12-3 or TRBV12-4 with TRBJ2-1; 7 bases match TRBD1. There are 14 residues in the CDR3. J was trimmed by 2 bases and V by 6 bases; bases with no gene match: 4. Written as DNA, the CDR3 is TGTGCCAGCAGACCGGGACAGCCCTACAATGAGCAGTTCTTC. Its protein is CASRPGQPYNEQFF.

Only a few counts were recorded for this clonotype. CDR3 nucleotide sequence: TGTGCCAGCAGTCGTGGAGGCCATTACACCGGGGAGCTGTTTTTT. Amino acids: CASSRGGHYTGELFF. The J gene is TRBJ2-2, the V gene TRBV7-3; perhaps TRBD2 as D (5 bases). Trimming removed 6 bases from V and 3 bases from J, with 14 bases in between. The CDR3 contains 15 residues. Germline-derived CDR1 and CDR2 are SGHTA and FQGTGA.

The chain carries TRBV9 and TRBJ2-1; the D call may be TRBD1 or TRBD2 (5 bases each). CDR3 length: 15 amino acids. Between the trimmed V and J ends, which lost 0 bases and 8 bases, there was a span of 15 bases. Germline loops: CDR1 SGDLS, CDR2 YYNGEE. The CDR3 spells CASSVGGTGFYEQFF. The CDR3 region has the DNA TGTGCCAGCAGCGTAGGGGGGACGGGGTTCTATGAGCAGTTCTTC.

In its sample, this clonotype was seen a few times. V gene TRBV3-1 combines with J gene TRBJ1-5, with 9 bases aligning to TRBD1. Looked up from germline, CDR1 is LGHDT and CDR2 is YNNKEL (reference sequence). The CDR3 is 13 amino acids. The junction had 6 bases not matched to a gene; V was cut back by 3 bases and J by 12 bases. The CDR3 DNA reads TGTGCCAGCAGCCATCGGGACAGGGTAATCCAGCATTTT. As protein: CASSHRDRVIQHF.

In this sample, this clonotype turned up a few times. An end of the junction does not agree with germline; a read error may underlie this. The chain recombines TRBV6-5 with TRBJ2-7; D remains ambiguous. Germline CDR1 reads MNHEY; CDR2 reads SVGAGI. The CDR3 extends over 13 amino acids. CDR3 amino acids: CASSYARGVEKYF. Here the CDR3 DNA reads TGTGCCAGCAGTTACGCGCGTGGTGTCGAGAAGTACTTC.

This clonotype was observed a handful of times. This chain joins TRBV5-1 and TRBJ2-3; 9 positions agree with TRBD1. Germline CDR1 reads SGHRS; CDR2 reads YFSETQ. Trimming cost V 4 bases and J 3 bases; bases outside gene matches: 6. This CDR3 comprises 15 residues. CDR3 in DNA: TGCGCCAGCAGCCCGCGGGACAGGGAAACAGATACGCAGTATTTT. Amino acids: CASSPRDRETDTQYF.

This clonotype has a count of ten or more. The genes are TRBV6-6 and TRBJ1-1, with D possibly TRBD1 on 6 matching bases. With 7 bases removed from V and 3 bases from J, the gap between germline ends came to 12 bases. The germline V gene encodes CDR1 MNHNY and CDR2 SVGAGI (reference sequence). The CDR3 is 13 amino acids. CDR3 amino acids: CASTRQAYTEAFF. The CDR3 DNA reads TGTGCCAGCACAAGACAGGCCTACACTGAAGCTTTCTTT.

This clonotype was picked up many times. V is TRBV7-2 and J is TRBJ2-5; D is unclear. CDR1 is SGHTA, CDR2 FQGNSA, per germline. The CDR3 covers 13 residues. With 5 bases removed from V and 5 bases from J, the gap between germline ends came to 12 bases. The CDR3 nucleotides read TGTGCCAGCAGCCCATCTAGTCTCGAGACCCAGTACTTC. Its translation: CASSPSSLETQYF.

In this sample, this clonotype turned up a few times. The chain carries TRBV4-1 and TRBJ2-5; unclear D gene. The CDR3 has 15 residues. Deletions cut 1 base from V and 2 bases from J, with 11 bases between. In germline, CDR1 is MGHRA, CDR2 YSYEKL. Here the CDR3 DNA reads TGCGCCAGCAGCCAAGGTGGCCTGTTGCAAGAGACCCAGTACTTC. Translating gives CASSQGGLLQETQYF.

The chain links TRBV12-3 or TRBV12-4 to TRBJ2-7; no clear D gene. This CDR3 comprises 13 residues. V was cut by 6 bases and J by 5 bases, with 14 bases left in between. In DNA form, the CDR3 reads TGTGCCAGCAGGGGCTTCGTCACGAACGAGCAGTACTTC. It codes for CASRGFVTNEQYF.

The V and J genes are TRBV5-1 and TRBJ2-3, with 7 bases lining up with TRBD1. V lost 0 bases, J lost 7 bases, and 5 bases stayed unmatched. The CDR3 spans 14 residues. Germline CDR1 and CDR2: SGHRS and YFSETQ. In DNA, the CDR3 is TGCGCCAGCAGCTTGGAAGCAGGGGGACATACGCAGTATTTT. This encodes CASSLEAGGHTQYF.